The rows below give T cell receptor beta chains drawn from one sample of a study of beta chain features in type 1 diabetes. Clones were sequenced by immunoSEQ multiplex PCR, and TCRdb holds only the in-frame ones, with some missing. Of about 130,000 clones listed, around 8.7% are singletons. The material sequenced was central memory CD4+ T cells from blood. The receptors stem from a young man in good health. The CDR3 runs from the conserved cysteine through the conserved F or W. Fields, in order: clone size, V gene, D gene, J gene, CDR3 DNA, CDR3 protein. A D gene is named only where the DNA matches it firmly. Only some rows state a clone size, as once, few, many or a class for expanded clones.

few	TRBV10-3	TRBD1	TRBJ2-7	TGTGCCATCAGTGGACAGGGGAACGAGCAGTACTTC	CAISGQGNEQYF
few	TRBV7-2	TRBD2	TRBJ2-7	TGTGCCAGCAGTCACGGGGGGGCACGCTACGAGCAGTACTTC	CASSHGGARYEQYF
many	TRBV5-4	-	TRBJ2-2	TGTGCCAGCAGCTTGATGCTAGCTGGGGAGCTGTTTTTT	CASSLMLAGELFF
-	TRBV19	-	TRBJ1-3	TGTGCCAGTAGCAAGGGGTACTCTGGAAACACCATATATTTT	CASSKGYSGNTIYF
few	TRBV28	TRBD1	TRBJ2-5	TGTGCCAGCAGTTTACCCACGCGGGGACAGGGGGCGTCGTTGGAGACCCAGTACTTC	CASSLPTRGQGASLETQYF
few	TRBV7-6	-	TRBJ2-2	TGTGCCAGCAGTTCGAATCCGGGACAGAACACCGGGGAGCTGTTTTTT	CASSSNPGQNTGELFF
-	TRBV15	-	TRBJ2-5	TGTGCCACCAGCAGAGATCTTATGGGCAGGGGTCACCAAGAGACCCAGTACTTC	CATSRDLMGRGHQETQYF
few	TRBV5-4	TRBD1	TRBJ1-1	TGTGCCAGCAGTCTGACAGGGTGGGACACTGAAGCTTTCTTT	CASSLTGWDTEAFF
few	TRBV19	TRBD1	TRBJ1-5	TGTGCCAGCAGCCCAGGGGGCGCGGGCAATCAGCCCCAGCATTTT	CASSPGGAGNQPQHF
few	TRBV6-4	-	TRBJ1-2	TGTGCCAGCAGTCCCAGGGATCCGCGGTATGGCTACACCTTC	CASSPRDPRYGYTF
-	TRBV7-2	TRBD1	TRBJ1-1	TGTGCCAGCAGCCCCGACAGGGGGTACAGAAGCACTGAAGCTTTCTTT	CASSPDRGYRSTEAFF